This section outlines one T cell receptor beta chain sequence together with its context. At least ten counts were recorded for this clonotype. Its antigen is not yet known. No much larger clone exists at a distance of one base, and base qualities are not known. This sample was included in a study of response to subunit inactivated influenza vaccine (dated by TCRdb to the late 2010s). For context, the study as a whole: Deep quantitative profiling of the T cell receptor repertoire was used in the study to follow responses to a trivalent subunit inactivated influenza vaccine.

Library construction relied on RT-PCR. Sequenced on an Illumina HiSeq 2500. The public reads were run again by TCRdb, first through fastp at Q25 and then through MiXCR, and only productive beta chains were kept. Rows with one shared CDR3 protein collapse into an entry with the most common genes and DNA. For this sample the table gives around 530,000 distinct CDR3 sequences, of which about 11% were detected only once. 10% of the sample goes to the ten largest clones. The investigation overall reported the following: The authors proposed that each seasonal influenza vaccination may bring in only a limited number of new T cells.

Including cysteine and phenylalanine, the CDR3 has 20 amino acids. Just CDR3 DNA is preserved here, 60 bases in frame from base 1. Trimming removed 0 bases from V and 0 bases from J, leaving 20 bases between the germline ends. CDR1 and CDR2 are drawn from the germline V gene: ENHRY, SYGVKD. Source: PBMCs from blood, taken on the day of vaccination. Rearrangement joined TRBV10-3 to TRBJ2-2, with no reliable assignment of the D segment. The sequence was obtained from a man in his forties or fifties who received an inactivated influenza vaccine. Donor details come from another sample of the same person, matched by shared clones. The DNA sequence is given as TGTGCCATCAGTGAGTCATGGGGTAATAGAGGACCCGCGAACACCGGGGAGCTGTTTTTT. This sequence encodes CAISESWGNRGPANTGELFF.